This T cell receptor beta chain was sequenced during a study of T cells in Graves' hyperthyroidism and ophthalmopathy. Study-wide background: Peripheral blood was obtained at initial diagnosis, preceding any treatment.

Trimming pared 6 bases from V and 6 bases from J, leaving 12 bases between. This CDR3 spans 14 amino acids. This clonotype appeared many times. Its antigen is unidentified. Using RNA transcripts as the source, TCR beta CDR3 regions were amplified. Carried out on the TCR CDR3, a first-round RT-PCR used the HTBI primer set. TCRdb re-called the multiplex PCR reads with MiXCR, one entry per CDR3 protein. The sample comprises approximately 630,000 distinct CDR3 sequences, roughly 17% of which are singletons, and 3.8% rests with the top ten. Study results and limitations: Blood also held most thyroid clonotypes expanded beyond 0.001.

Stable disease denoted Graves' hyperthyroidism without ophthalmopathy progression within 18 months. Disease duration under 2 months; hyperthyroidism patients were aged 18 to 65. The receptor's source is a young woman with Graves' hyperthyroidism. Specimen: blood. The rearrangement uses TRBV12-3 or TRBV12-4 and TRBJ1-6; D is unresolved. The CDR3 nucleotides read TGTGCCAGCAGGTTGACTGGTCCTAATTCACCCCTCCACTTT. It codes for CASRLTGPNSPLHF.